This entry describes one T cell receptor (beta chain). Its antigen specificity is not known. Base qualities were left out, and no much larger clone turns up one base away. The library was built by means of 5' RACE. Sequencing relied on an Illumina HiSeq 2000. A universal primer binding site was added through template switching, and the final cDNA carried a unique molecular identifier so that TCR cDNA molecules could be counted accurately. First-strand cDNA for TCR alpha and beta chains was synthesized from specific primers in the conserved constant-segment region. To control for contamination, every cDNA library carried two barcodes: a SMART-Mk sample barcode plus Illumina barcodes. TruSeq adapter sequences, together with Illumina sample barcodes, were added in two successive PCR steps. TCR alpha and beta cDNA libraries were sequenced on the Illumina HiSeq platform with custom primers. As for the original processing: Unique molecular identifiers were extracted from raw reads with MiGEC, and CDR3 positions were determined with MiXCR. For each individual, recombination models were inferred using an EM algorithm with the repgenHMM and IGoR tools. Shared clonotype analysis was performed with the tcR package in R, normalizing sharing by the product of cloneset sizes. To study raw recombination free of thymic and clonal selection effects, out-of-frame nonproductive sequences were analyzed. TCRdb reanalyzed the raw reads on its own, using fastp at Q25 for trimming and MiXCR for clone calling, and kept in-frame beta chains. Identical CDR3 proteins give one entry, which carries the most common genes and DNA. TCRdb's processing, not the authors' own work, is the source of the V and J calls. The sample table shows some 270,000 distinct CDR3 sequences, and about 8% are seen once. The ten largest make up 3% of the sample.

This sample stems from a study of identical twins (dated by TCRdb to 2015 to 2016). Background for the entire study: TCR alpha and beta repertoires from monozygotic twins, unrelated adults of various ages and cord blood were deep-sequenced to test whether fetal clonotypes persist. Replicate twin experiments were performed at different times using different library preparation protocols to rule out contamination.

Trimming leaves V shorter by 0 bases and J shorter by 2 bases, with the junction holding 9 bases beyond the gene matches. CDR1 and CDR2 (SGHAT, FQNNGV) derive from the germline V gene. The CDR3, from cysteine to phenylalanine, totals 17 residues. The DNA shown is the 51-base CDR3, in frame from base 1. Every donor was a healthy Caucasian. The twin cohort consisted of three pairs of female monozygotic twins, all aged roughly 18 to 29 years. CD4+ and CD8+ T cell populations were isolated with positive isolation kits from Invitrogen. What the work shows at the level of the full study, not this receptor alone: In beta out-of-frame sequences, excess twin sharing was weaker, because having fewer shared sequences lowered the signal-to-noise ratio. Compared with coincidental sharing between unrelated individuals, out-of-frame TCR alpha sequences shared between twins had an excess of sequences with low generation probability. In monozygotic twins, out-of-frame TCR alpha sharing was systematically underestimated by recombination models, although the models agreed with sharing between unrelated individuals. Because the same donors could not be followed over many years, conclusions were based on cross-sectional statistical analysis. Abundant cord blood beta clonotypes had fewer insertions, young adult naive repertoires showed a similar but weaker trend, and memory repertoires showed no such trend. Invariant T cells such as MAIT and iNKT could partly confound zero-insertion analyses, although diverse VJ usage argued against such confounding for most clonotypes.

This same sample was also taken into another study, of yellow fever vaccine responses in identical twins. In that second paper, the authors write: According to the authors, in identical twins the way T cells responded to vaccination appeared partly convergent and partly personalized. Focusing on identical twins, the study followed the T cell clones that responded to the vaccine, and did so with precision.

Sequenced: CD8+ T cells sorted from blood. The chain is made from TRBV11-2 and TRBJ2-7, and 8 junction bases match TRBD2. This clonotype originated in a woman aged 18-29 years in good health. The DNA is TGTGCCAGCAGCTTAGAGGTTGCTAGCGGGTTCACCTACGAGCAGTACTTC. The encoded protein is CASSLEVASGFTYEQYF.